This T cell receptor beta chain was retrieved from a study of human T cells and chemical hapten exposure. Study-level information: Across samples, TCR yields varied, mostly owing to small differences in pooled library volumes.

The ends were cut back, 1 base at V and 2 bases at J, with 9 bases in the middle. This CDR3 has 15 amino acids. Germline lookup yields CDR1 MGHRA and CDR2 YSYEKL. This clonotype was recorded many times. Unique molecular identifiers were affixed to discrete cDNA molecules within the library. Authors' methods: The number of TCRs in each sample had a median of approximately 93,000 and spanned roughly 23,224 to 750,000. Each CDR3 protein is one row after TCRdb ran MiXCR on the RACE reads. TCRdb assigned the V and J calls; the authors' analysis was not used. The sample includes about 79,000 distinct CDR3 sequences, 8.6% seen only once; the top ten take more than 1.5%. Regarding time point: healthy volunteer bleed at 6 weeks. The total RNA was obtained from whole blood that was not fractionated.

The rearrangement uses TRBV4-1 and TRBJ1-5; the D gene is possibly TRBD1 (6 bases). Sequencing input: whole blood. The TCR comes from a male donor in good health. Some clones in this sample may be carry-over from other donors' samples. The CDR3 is CASSQGRGGNQPQHF. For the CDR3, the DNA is TGCGCCAGCAGCCAAGGCAGGGGTGGCAATCAGCCCCAGCATTTT.